This T cell receptor beta chain was found in a study of T cells in tuberculosis. Turning to the study itself: CD1B tetramers identified T cells specific for mycobacterial lipid GMM.

Sequencing used immunoSEQ multiplex PCR; TCRdb keeps in-frame clones, though not all of them. The table lists 28,000 or so clones, around 91% of them singletons. Germline V gene lookup returns CDR1 SGHRS and CDR2 YFSETQ. V was clipped by 0 bases and J by 4 bases; unmatched bases: 1. This CDR3 comprises 14 residues. The chain couples TRBV5-1 to TRBJ1-1, with 9 bases lining up with TRBD1. Specimen: PBMCs. This TCR was sampled from a donor between 10 and 35 years old with latent tuberculosis or without tuberculosis infection. The CDR3 DNA reads TGCGCCAGCAGCTTGGTACAGGGGGCCACTGAAGCTTTCTTT. Translated: CASSLVQGATEAFF.